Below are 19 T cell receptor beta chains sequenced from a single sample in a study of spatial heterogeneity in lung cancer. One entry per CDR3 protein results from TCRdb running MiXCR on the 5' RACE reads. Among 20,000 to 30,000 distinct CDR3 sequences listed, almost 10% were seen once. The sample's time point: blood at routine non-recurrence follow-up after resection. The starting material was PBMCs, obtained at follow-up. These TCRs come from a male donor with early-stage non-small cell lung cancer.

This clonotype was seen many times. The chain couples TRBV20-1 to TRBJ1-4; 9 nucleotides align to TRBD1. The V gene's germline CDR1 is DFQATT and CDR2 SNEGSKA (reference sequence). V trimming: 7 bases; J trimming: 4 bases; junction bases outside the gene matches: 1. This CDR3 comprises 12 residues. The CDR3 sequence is CSVGQGNEKLFF. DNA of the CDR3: TGCAGTGTGGGACAGGGTAATGAAAAACTGTTTTTT.

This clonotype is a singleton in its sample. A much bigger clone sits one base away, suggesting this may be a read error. CDR3 region: CASCERSPEDTQYF. CDR3 DNA: TGTGCCAGCTGTGAACGGAGTCCCGAGGATACGCAGTATTTT. The chain joins TRBV2 to TRBJ2-3, with D hard to call. Germline loops: CDR1 SNHLY, CDR2 FYNNEI. CDR3 size: 14 residues.

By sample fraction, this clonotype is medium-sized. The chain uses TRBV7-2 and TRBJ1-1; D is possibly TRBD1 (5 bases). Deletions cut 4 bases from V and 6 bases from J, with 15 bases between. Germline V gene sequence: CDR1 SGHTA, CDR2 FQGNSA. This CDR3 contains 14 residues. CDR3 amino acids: CASSSGLGGAEAFF. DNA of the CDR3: TGTGCCAGCAGCTCCGGACTGGGGGGGGCTGAAGCTTTCTTT.

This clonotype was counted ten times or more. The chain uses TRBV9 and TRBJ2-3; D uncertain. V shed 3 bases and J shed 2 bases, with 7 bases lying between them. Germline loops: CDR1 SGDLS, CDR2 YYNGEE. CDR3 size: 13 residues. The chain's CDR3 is CASSGDTTDTQYF. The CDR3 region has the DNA TGTGCCAGCAGCGGGGATACCACAGATACGCAGTATTTT.

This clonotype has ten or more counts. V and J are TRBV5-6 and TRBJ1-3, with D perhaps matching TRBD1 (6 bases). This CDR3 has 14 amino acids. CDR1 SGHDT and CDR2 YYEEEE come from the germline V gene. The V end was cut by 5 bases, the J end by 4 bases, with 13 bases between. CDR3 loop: CASSAGGKGNTIYF. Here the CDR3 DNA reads TGTGCCAGCAGTGCCGGGGGCAAAGGAAACACCATATATTTT. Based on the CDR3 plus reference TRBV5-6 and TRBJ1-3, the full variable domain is DAGVTQSPTHLIKTRGQQVTLRCSPKSGHDTVSWYQQALGQGPQFIFQYYEEEERQRGNFPDRFSGHQFPNYSSELNVNALLLGDSALYLCASSAGGKGNTIYFGEGSWLTVV.

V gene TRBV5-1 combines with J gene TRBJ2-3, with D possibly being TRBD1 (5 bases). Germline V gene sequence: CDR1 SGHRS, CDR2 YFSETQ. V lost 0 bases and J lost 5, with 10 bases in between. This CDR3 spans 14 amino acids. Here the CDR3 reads CASSLVGVGDTQYF. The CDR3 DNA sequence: TGCGCCAGCAGCTTGGTAGGGGTTGGAGATACGCAGTATTTT.

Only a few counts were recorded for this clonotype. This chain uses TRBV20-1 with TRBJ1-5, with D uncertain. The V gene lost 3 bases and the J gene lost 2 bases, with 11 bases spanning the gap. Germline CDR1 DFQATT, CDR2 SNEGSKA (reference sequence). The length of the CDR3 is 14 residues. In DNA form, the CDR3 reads TGCAGTGCTAGGACCCTAAAGGGCAATCAGCCCCAGCATTTT. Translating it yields CSARTLKGNQPQHF.

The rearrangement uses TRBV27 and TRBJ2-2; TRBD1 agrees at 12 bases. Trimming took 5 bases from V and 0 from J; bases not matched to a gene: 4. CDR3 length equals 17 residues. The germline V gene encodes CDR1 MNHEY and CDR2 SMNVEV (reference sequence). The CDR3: CASSTGQGASNTGELFF. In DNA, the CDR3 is TGTGCCAGCAGTACGGGACAGGGGGCTTCGAACACCGGGGAGCTGTTTTTT.

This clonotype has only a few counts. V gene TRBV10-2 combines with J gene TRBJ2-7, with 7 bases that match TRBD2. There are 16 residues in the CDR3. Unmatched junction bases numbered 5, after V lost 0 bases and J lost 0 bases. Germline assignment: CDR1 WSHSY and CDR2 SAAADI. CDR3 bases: TGCGCCAGCAGTGAGTCGGGGCGGGGGAGCTCCTACGAGCAGTACTTC. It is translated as CASSESGRGSSYEQYF.

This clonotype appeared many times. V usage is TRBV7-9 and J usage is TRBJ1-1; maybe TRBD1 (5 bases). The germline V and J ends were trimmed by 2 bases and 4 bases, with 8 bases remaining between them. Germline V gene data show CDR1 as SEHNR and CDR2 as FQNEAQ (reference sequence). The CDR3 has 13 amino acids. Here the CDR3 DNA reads TGTGCCAGCAGCTTACTTGGGGGCACTGAAGCTTTCTTT. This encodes CASSLLGGTEAFF.

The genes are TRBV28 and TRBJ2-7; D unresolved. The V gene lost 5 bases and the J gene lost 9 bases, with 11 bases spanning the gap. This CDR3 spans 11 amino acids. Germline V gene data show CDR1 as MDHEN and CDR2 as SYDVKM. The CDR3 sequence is CASSQHSGQYF. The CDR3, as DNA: TGTGCCAGCAGTCAGCACTCCGGGCAGTACTTC.

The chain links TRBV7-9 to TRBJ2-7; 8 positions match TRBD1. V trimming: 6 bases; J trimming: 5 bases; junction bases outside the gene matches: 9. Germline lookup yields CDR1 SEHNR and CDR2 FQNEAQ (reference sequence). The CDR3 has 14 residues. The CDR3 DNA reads TGTGCCAGCAGATCGGACAGGGAGTTCCACGAGCAGTACTTC. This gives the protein CASRSDREFHEQYF.

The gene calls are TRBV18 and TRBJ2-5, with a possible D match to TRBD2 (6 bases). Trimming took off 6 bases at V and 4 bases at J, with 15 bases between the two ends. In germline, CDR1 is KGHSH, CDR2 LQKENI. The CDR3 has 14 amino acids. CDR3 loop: CASSAGPAGETQYF. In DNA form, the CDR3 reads TGTGCCAGCTCGGCGGGGCCGGCAGGAGAGACCCAGTACTTC.

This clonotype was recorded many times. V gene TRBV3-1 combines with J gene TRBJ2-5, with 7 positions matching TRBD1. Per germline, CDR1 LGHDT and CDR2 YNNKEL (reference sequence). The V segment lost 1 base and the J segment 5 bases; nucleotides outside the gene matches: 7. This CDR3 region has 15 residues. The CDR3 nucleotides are TGTGCCAGCAGCCAAGCACCAGGGGGAAGGGAGACCCAGTACTTC. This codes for CASSQAPGGRETQYF.

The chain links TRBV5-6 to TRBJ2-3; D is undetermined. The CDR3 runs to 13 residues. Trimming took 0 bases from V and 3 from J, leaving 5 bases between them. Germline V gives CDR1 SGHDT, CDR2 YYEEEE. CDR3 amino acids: CASSLEVTDTQYF. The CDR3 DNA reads TGTGCCAGCAGCTTGGAAGTAACAGATACGCAGTATTTT.

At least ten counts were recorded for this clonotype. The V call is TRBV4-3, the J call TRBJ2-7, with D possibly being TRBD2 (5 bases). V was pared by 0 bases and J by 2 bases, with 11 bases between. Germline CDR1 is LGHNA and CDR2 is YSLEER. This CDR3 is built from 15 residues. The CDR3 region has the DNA TGCGCCAGCAGCCAAGAGGATGGAGGTACCTACGAGCAGTACTTC. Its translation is CASSQEDGGTYEQYF.

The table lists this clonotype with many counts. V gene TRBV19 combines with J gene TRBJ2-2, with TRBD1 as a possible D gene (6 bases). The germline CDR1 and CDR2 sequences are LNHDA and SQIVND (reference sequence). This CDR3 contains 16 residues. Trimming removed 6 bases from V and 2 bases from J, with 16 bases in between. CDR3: CASSPIFRGNTGELFF. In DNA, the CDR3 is TGTGCCAGTAGCCCTATCTTCAGGGGTAACACCGGGGAGCTGTTTTTT.

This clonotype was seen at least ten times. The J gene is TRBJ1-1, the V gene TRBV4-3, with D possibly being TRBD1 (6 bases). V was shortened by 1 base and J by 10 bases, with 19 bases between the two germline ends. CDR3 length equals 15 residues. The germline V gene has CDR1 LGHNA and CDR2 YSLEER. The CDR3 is CASSQVTGQKKGAFF. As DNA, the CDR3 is TGCGCCAGCAGCCAAGTTACGGGACAAAAAAAAGGAGCTTTCTTT.

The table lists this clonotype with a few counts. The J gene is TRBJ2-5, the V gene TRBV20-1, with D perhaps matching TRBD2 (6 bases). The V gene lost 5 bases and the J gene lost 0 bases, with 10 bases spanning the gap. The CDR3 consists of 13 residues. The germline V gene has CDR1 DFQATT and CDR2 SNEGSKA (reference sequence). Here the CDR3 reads CSASRGNQETQYF. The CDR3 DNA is TGCAGTGCTTCCCGGGGGAACCAAGAGACCCAGTACTTC.